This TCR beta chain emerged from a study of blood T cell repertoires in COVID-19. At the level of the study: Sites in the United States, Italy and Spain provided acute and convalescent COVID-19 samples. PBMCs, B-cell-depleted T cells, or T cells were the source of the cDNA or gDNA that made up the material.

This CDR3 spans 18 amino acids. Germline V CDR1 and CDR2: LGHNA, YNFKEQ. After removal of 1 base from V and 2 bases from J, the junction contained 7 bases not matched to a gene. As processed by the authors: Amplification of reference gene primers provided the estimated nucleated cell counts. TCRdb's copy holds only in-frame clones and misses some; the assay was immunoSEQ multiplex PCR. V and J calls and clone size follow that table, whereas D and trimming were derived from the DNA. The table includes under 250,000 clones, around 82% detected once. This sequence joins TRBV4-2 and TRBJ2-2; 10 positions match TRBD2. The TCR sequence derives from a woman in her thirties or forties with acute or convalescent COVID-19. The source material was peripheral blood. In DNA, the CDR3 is TGTGCCAGCAGCCAAGGTTTGGTAGCGGGGGGAAACACCGGGGAGCTGTTTTTT. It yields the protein CASSQGLVAGGNTGELFF.